This T cell receptor beta chain was sequenced in a study of radiotherapy plus CTLA-4 blockade in lung cancer. Study-level points and caveats: Blood TCR clones of tumor origin expanded after radiotherapy plus ipilimumab.

Profiling relied on immunoSEQ multiplex PCR, and the TCRdb table lists in-frame clones only, not all of them. The sample contains 130,000 or so clones, 70% to 90% of which appear only once. The germline CDR1 and CDR2 sequences are SGDLS and YYNGEE. Trimming cost V 0 bases and J 4 bases, with 13 bases left between them. The CDR3 extends over 15 amino acids. As concerns this clone: Its target is unknown.

Alongside CTLA-4 blockade with ipilimumab, patients with chemo-refractory metastatic non-small-cell lung cancer received focal radiation. This specimen was peripheral blood, taken from a patient treated with radiotherapy plus ipilimumab. The receptor was isolated from a human donor with non-small cell lung cancer that progressed on radiotherapy plus ipilimumab. The V call is TRBV9, the J call TRBJ2-5; D tentatively reads TRBD1 or TRBD2 (5 bases each). CDR3 amino acids: CASSVAGAGGETQYF. The DNA of the CDR3 is TGTGCCAGCAGCGTAGCTGGGGCGGGTGGAGAGACCCAGTACTTC.